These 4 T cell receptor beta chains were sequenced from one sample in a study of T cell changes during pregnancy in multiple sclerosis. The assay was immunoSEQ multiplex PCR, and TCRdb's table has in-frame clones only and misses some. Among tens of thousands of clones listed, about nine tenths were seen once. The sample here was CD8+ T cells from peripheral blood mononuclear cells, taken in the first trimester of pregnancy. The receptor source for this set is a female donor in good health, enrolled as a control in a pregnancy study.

The CDR3 coding sequence is TGCGCCAGCAGCCAAGATTATGGCGGGGGAGTTAACTATGGCTACACCTTC. Translation gives CASSQDYGGGVNYGYTF. The chain uses TRBV4-3 and TRBJ1-2, with D possibly matching TRBD1 (5 bases). The CDR3 consists of 17 residues. Germline values: CDR1 LGHNA, CDR2 YSLEER. V was cut by 0 bases and J by 1 base, with 15 bases left in between.

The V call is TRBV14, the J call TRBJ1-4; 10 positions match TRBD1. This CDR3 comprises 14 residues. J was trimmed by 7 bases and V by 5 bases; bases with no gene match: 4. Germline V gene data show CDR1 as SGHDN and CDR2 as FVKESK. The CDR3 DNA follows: TGTGCCAGCAGCGACCGGGACAGGGGTGAAAAACTGTTTTTT. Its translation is CASSDRDRGEKLFF.

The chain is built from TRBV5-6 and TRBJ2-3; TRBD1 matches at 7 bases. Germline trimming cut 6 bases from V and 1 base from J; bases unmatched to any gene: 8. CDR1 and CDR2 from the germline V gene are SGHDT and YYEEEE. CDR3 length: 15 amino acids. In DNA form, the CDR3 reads TGTGCCAGCAACAAACAGGGGCAGCGCACAGATACGCAGTATTTT. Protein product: CASNKQGQRTDTQYF. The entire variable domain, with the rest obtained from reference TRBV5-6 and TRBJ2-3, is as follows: DAGVTQSPTHLIKTRGQQVTLRCSPKSGHDTVSWYQQALGQGPQFIFQYYEEEERQRGNFPDRFSGHQFPNYSSELNVNALLLGDSALYLCASNKQGQRTDTQYFGPGTRLTVL.

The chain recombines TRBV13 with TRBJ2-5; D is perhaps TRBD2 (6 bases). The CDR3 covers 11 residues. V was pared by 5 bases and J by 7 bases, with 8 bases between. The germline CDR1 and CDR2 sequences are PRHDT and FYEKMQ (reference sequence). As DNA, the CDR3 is TGTGCCAGCAGCCAAGCGGGGACCCAGTACTTC. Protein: CASSQAGTQYF.